This TCR beta chain was observed in a study of naive and memory T cell subsets (TCRdb year 2017). Regarding the study in general: Sorted naive and memory T cell subsets from peripheral blood were analyzed in the study using a UMI-based, open-source pipeline for TCR alpha and beta sequencing. RNA was DNase-treated and reverse transcribed with TCR constant-region primers, mostly using SuperScript III. The results of the functional CMV T cell responses matched the IgG serology results in every case.

The library was obtained by UMI-ligation and nested PCR. To cover both TRBC1 and TRBC2, the beta constant-region primer consisted of an equimolar mix of two oligonucleotides. A single-stranded oligonucleotide containing the SP2 primer and a 12-nucleotide UMI was joined to the 3' end of the cDNA by T4 RNA ligase 1. The ligated cDNA went through four rounds of PCR with nested alpha and beta constant-region primers together with the SP2 primer. The ligation reaction was incubated at 16°C for about 18-24 hours. PCR2 was typically run as a SYBR Green qPCR and stopped at a predetermined threshold to prevent over-amplification. Apart from the first purification, every purification step used Agencourt AMPure XP magnetic beads. Library quantification was done by Qubit, followed by a TapeStation check on which the main peak was expected at around 650 bp. Pooled libraries were sequenced on an Illumina MiSeq with v2 2x251 paired-end kits, typically giving roughly 0.9-2.1 million reads per sample. Each sample's library went into the pool at about 4.1 nM, and roughly 4.5-8% PhiX was added to help with cluster recognition. For the original study's pipeline: Decombinator assigned V and J genes to Demultiplexor-processed FASTQ reads by tag matching, allowing a single base-pair mismatch. Collapsinator relied on UMIs to fix sequencing errors as well as frequency errors caused by PCR heterogeneity. CDR3Translator translated TCRs and extracted CDR3s from the conserved cysteine to the FGXG phenylalanine, flagging non-productive sequences. Repertoires were subsampled to equal numbers of UMI-defined TCRs before Gini, Shannon entropy and inverse Simpson indices were calculated. Clonotype abundance distributions were fitted to a power law by maximum likelihood within the linear range. Similar UMI counts, unique TCR numbers and clonal distributions were obtained with the pipeline and with MIGEC on one naive CD8 sample. A set of 7,322 CMV-associated CDR3 sequences, compiled from VDJdb and a published dataset, was used to search the repertoires. TCRdb applied fastp at Q25 and MiXCR to the public reads, then kept only in-frame beta chains. Rows merge per CDR3 protein into single entries with the most common DNA and genes. TCRdb assigned the V and J calls; the authors' analysis was not used. A total of roughly 31,000 distinct CDR3 sequences appear in this sample, about 11% of them only once. The ten largest clones add up to over 15% of the sample.

Broader findings and caveats from the paper: The repertoire findings for the naive and memory subsets could not be validated against a ground truth because none was available. In both CD4 and CD8 cells, the Gini index increased while Shannon and inverse Simpson diversity decreased from naive through CM, EM and EMRA. After error correction, only a single occurrence was seen for over 85% of naive TCR sequences, so much steeper abundance distributions were produced than in memory subsets. The abundance of TCRs followed a power law with an exponent that differed between naive and memory subsets yet stayed consistent across the three individuals. RNA-based TCR counts may be affected by expression changes linked to T cell activation and differentiation. Clonotypes were defined as single alpha or beta chain sequences, not paired alpha/beta receptors.

This clonotype was seen a few times. Its antigen is not yet known. No quality values exist for individual bases; no much larger clone is one base distant. From the second PCR step onward, the TCR alpha chain libraries and the TCR beta chain libraries were amplified separately. To determine each donor's CMV status, fresh PBMCs were stimulated overnight with CMV viral lysate, and IFNgamma production from CD4+ T cells was then assessed. CD4 T cells were positively selected using Miltenyi beads, after which CD8 T cells were positively selected from the CD4-negative fraction. Cells stained for CD3, CD4, CD8, CD45RA, CD27 and a live/dead dye were sorted on a BD Aria II into four subsets by CD45RA and CD27. For sorting, CD45RA-CD27- cells were defined as effector memory cells, while CD45RA+CD27- cells were defined as EMRA cells. Blood was obtained from three healthy volunteers, and the blood from each volunteer was fractionated into CD4 and CD8 T cells and subsequently into four differentiation subsets. Roughly 0.11 L of peripheral blood was collected from each donor, and PBMC were isolated by Ficoll-Paque PLUS density-gradient centrifugation. Sorted cells were lysed in RLT buffer, and RNA was extracted with a Qiagen RNeasy kit and stored at -80°C.

The CDR3 measures 14 amino acids from cysteine to phenylalanine. Only the CDR3 DNA is retained, 42 bases long and in frame from the first base. From the germline V gene, CDR1 is LGHNT and CDR2 is FRNRAP. V drops 4 bases and J drops 0 bases, leaving 7 bases in between. The V and J segments used are TRBV12-5 and TRBJ2-1; TRBD2 is a weak D gene call, 5 bases matching. Sequencing used effector memory CD4+ T cells from blood. The intended sense of this specimen's cell subset or site label: effector memory, CD45RA- CD27-. The receptor's source is a human donor in good health. Here is the DNA: TGTGCTAGTGGTTCGGGGAACTCCTACAATGAGCAGTTCTTC. Its protein reads: CASGSGNSYNEQFF.